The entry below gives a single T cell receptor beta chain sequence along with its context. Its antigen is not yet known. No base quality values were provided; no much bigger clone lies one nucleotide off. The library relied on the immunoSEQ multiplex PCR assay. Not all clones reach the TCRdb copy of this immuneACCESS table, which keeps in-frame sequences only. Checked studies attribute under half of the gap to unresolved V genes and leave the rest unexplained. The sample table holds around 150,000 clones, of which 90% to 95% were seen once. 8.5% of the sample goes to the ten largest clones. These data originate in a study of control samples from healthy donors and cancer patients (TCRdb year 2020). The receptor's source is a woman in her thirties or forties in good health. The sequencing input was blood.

The nucleotides are TGTGCCAGCAGTGGGGGCAAGAACTATGGCTACACCTTC. This codes for CASSGGKNYGYTF. The chain is made from TRBV2 and TRBJ1-2, with a weak D call of TRBD1 (5 bases match). The CDR3 numbers 13 residues from cysteine through phenylalanine. Only CDR3 DNA is held: 39 bases, read in frame from base 1. From a lookup of the germline V gene, CDR1 and CDR2 are SNHLY and FYNNEI. At the junction V is shortened by 4 bases and J by 2 bases, with 8 bases in between.